These T cell receptor beta chains were read from a single sample in a study of tumor and adjacent non-tumor tissue in lung cancer. TCRdb processed the multiplex PCR reads anew with MiXCR; each CDR3 protein has one entry. The data show 60,000 to 85,000 distinct CDR3 sequences, around 75% seen once. Specimen: lung tumor tissue. The receptors originated from a woman in her forties or fifties with non-small cell lung cancer. Each CDR3 is given with its conserved first and last residue. The order of the fields is V gene, clone size, D gene, J gene, CDR3 DNA, CDR3 protein. A D gene is named only where the DNA matches it firmly. Where a row states a size, it is once, few, many or the class of an expanded clone; other rows omit it.

TRBV29-1	NA	NA	TRBJ1-1	TGCAGCGTTGGTACGGGGGTCACGAATACTGAACCTTTCTTT	CSVGTGVTNTEPFF
TRBV11-2	NA	NA	TRBJ2-3	TGTGCGAGCAACTCCGCTGTGGCAAGCACAGATACGCAGTATTTT	CASNSAVASTDTQYF
TRBV11-3	few	NA	TRBJ2-5	TGTGGCAGTAGCAAATCAGGGGGGGAGACCCAGTACTTC	CGSSKSGGETQYF
TRBV20-1	NA	NA	TRBJ2-1	TGCAATGCTAAAGCGGGCCGGGAGCAGTTCTTC	CNAKAGREQFF
TRBV28	NA	NA	TRBJ1-1	TGTGCCAGCAGTTTAAGTGGCTGCCTTACTGAAGCTTTCTTT	CASSLSGCLTEAFF
TRBV12-3/TRBV12-4	NA	NA	TRBJ1-6	TGTATCAGCAGTTCGAGTAGTAATTCACCCCTCCACTTT	CISSSSSNSPLHF
TRBV20-1	NA	NA	TRBJ2-5	TGCAGTGCTAGAGCTGGGCTGCAAGAGACCCACTGCTTC	CSARAGLQETHCF
TRBV29-1	NA	NA	TRBJ1-5	TGCAGCGTTGGGGGACTGACAAATCAGCCCCAACATTTT	CSVGGLTNQPQHF
TRBV4-1	medium-sized	NA	TRBJ2-7	TGCGCCAGCAGCCATCCCTTGCGAGGGGACGAGCAGTACTTC	CASSHPLRGDEQYF
TRBV12-3/TRBV12-4	NA	NA	TRBJ2-7	TGTGTCAGCAGTGTGCTTACGACCGGCGTTGAGCAGTACTTC	CVSSVLTTGVEQYF
TRBV10-3	many	NA	TRBJ2-6	TGTGCCATCAGCGCAACTTCTCAGACCTCTGGGGCCAACGTCCTGACTTTC	CAISATSQTSGANVLTF
TRBV29-1	NA	NA	TRBJ2-1	TGCAGTGCGGAGGACTCGCCCTACAATGAGCAGTTCTTC	CSAEDSPYNEQFF
TRBV20-1	few	NA	TRBJ2-1	TGCAGTGCTCCCAGTGGGCGATCGAGCTCCCACAATGAGCAGTTCTTC	CSAPSGRSSSHNEQFF
TRBV6-2/TRBV6-3	NA	NA	TRBJ1-3	TGTGCCTGCAGATGCGGGAGCTCTGGAAACACCATATATTTT	CACRCGSSGNTIYF
TRBV7-8	NA	TRBD2	TRBJ2-7	TGTGCCAGCAACGGAGAGATCGGGACTAGCGTCTACGAGCAGTACTTC	CASNGEIGTSVYEQYF
TRBV20-1	NA	NA	TRBJ1-5	TGCAGTGCTAGACATGCGAATCGACTAGCGGGAAGAACAGATACGCAGCATTTT	CSARHANRLAGRTDTQHF
TRBV20-1	NA	TRBD2	TRBJ2-7	TGCAATACCCCCGGGACTAGCGGGAGCGAGCAGTACTTC	CNTPGTSGSEQYF
TRBV10-1	NA	NA	TRBJ2-3	TGCGCCGGCAGTCCGGATGGAAATACGCAGTATTTT	CAGSPDGNTQYF
TRBV20-1	NA	NA	TRBJ2-7	TGCAGTGCCAGAGTCTCGACAGTACTCAAGGAGCAGTACTTC	CSARVSTVLKEQYF
TRBV20-1	NA	TRBD2	TRBJ2-1	TGCAGTGCTACTCGCGGACTAGAGGGATGGCCCTACAATGAGCAGTTCTTC	CSATRGLEGWPYNEQFF
TRBV6-2/TRBV6-3	NA	TRBD1	TRBJ2-7	TGTGCCAGCAGCTTAAACCGGGACAGGACCTCCTACGAGCAGTACTTC	CASSLNRDRTSYEQYF
TRBV5-4	NA	NA	TRBJ2-7	TGTGCCACCAGCCCCGCCTTGACTAACGGGAGTCTCGAGCAGTACTTC	CATSPALTNGSLEQYF
TRBV20-1	NA	TRBD2	TRBJ2-7	TGCAGTGTTACTAGCGTTCACTCCTACGAGCAGTACTTC	CSVTSVHSYEQYF
TRBV29-1	NA	NA	TRBJ2-1	TGCAGCGTCGTAGGGATAACCTACAGTGAGCAGTTGTTC	CSVVGITYSEQLF
TRBV29-1	NA	TRBD2	TRBJ2-5	TGCAGCATTGACTTAGCGGGAGAGCAAGAAACCCAGTACTTC	CSIDLAGEQETQYF
TRBV4-2	NA	NA	TRBJ2-1	TGTGCCAGCAGCCAAGGACATGACGCGGGACGTGCCTACAATGAGCAGTCCTTC	CASSQGHDAGRAYNEQSF
TRBV21-1	NA	NA	TRBJ1-1	TGTGCCAGCAGCAAAGGAAGAAGTAACGGGATGAACACTGAAGCTTTCTTT	CASSKGRSNGMNTEAFF
TRBV12-3/TRBV12-4	NA	NA	TRBJ2-1	TGTGCCAGGAGAAGGACCAACTCCTACAATGAGCAGTTCTTC	CARRRTNSYNEQFF
TRBV11-3	once	NA	TRBJ2-1	TGTGCCAGGAGCGTTGATTGGAACAATGAGCAGTTCTTC	CARSVDWNNEQFF
TRBV30	NA	TRBD1	TRBJ2-1	TGTGCCTCCACCGGGACAGGGGGTTTCTATAAGCAGTTCTTC	CASTGTGGFYKQFF
TRBV12-3/TRBV12-4	many	NA	TRBJ1-1	TGTGCCAGCAGTTTAGGGTCGAACACTGAAGCTTTCTTT	CASSLGSNTEAFF
TRBV20-1	NA	NA	TRBJ2-1	TGCAGTACTAGACTCGAGAATGAGCAGTTCTTC	CSTRLENEQFF
TRBV20-1	medium-sized	NA	TRBJ2-1	TGCAGTGCTCCCAGTGGGCGGTCGAGCTCCTACAATGAGCAGTTCTTC	CSAPSGRSSSYNEQFF
TRBV29-1	NA	NA	TRBJ2-2	TGCAGCGGACGGGTCAGGACTAACATCGGGGAGTTGTTTTTT	CSGRVRTNIGELFF
TRBV28	NA	NA	TRBJ2-7	TGTGTCAGCAGTTCCCCAGGTATAGGGTACGACGAGCAGTACTTC	CVSSSPGIGYDEQYF
TRBV6-6	NA	NA	TRBJ1-1	TGTGCCAGCAGATCCCCGGGACGGGGATCTGAAGCTTTCTTT	CASRSPGRGSEAFF
TRBV29-1	NA	NA	TRBJ1-3	TGCAGCGTTGACTCGGGCAGCTACTCTGGATACACCATATATTTT	CSVDSGSYSGYTIYF
TRBV4-2	NA	NA	TRBJ2-2	TGTGCTAGCAGCCAAGATGGCACCGGGGAGCTGTCTTTT	CASSQDGTGELSF
TRBV20-1	NA	NA	TRBJ1-2	TGCAGTGCTAGTTACAAGTACTATGGATACACCTTC	CSASYKYYGYTF
TRBV10-3	NA	TRBD2	TRBJ2-2	TGTACCATCAGTGAGTCGATGGGCGGGAGGACCGCCACCAGGGAGCTGTTTTTT	CTISESMGGRTATRELFF
TRBV20-1	NA	TRBD2	TRBJ2-1	TGCAATGCTAGAGATATCGACGTAGGGGGACTAGCGAAATACAATGAGCTGTTCTTC	CNARDIDVGGLAKYNELFF
TRBV20-1	NA	NA	TRBJ2-1	TGCAGTGCTGAACCGGGACCCGACAATGAGCTGTTTTTC	CSAEPGPDNELFF
TRBV20-1	NA	TRBD2	TRBJ2-3	TGCAGTGCTAGAACTCCGGGACTAGCGGGAGTATCAGATACGCACTATTTT	CSARTPGLAGVSDTHYF
TRBV5-1	NA	TRBD1	TRBJ1-1	TGCGCCAGCAGCTTGAACCCCCGGGACAGGACGAACACTGAAGCTTTCTTT	CASSLNPRDRTNTEAFF
TRBV4-3	once	TRBD2	TRBJ2-1	TGCGCCAGCAGTCAAACTAGCGTTTCGAACTCCTACAATGAGCAGCTCTTC	CASSQTSVSNSYNEQLF
TRBV29-1	once	NA	TRBJ1-2	TGCAGCGATGTTCTGGTCCATGGCTACACCTTC	CSDVLVHGYTF
TRBV24-1	NA	TRBD2	TRBJ2-1	TGTGCCGCCAGTGACACCGGCGGAGCGGGGGGGAATGAGCAGTTCTTC	CAASDTGGAGGNEQFF
TRBV7-2	NA	NA	TRBJ2-1	TGTGCCAGCAGCATGAGTGGATACAATGAGCAGTTCTTC	CASSMSGYNEQFF
TRBV20-1	NA	TRBD1	TRBJ2-7	TGCAGTGCTAGAGAATTCGCAGGGGGTCCCTACGAGCTGTACTTC	CSAREFAGGPYELYF
TRBV11-2	NA	NA	TRBJ1-2	TGTGCCAGCAGCTTAACACGTACTAAATATTGCAACACCTTC	CASSLTRTKYCNTF
TRBV10-3	NA	TRBD1	TRBJ1-1	TGTGCCGTCCGCACTCCGGGACAGGGGAGTACTGAAGCTTTCTTT	CAVRTPGQGSTEAFF
TRBV6-2/TRBV6-3	NA	TRBD1	TRBJ1-4	TGTGCCAGCAGCTACGATACGACAGGGGTCGAGATAATAGAAAAACTGTTTTTT	CASSYDTTGVEIIEKLFF